Shown below are 17 T cell receptor beta chains from a single sample sequenced in a study of T cell responses to AZD1222 COVID-19 vaccine. Libraries were prepared by immunoSEQ multiplex PCR; TCRdb keeps only in-frame clonotypes and omits some of them. The sample gives over 100,000 clones, roughly 89% of which show up once; roughly 8.9% is in the top ten. The specimen was peripheral blood, collected on day 0 of AZD1222 vaccination. These receptor sequences come from an adult in good health.

The sample holds a few counts of this clone. This chain links TRBV30 with TRBJ2-4; 9 bases fit TRBD1. With 6 bases clipped from V and 1 base from J, the junction kept 1 base outside the gene matches. Germline CDR1 reads GTSNPN; CDR2 reads SVGIG (reference sequence). There are 13 residues in the CDR3. As DNA, the CDR3 is TGTGCCTGCGGACAGGGGGCCAAAAACATTCAGTACTTC. It codes for CACGQGAKNIQYF.

The chain links TRBV6-5 to TRBJ2-7; no definite D call. The ends were cut back, 4 bases at V and 0 bases at J, with 7 bases in the middle. Germline CDR1 reads MNHEY; CDR2 reads SVGAGI. The CDR3 extends over 13 amino acids. CDR3 sequence reads: CASSSPGSYEQYF. As DNA, the CDR3 is TGTGCCAGCAGTTCTCCGGGCTCCTACGAGCAGTACTTC.

CDR3 amino acids: CASKQQLNYGYTF. In DNA, the CDR3 is TGTGCCAGCAAACAGCAGCTTAACTATGGCTACACCTTC. This chain connects TRBV27 to TRBJ1-2; D call uncertain. This CDR3 is built from 13 residues. The germline gives CDR1 MNHEY, CDR2 SMNVEV (reference sequence). The ends were cut back, 7 bases at V and 1 base at J, with 10 bases in the middle.

The chain has TRBV11-2 and TRBJ2-7; D is unclear. Trimming pared 2 bases from V and 4 bases from J, leaving 12 bases between. CDR1 is SGHAT and CDR2 is FQNNGV in the germline V gene. The length of the CDR3 is 14 residues. The CDR3 DNA sequence: TGTGCCAGCAGCTTAATGACGGGTGGTTACGAGCAGTACTTC. This translates into CASSLMTGGYEQYF.

The chain couples TRBV18 to TRBJ2-1; TRBD2 might be the D (6 bases). Per germline, CDR1 KGHSH and CDR2 LQKENI. CDR3 size: 12 residues. The V gene lost 2 bases and the J gene lost 8 bases, with 7 bases spanning the gap. Here the CDR3 reads CASSPRLDEQFF. CDR3 nucleotide sequence: TGTGCCAGCTCACCAAGACTAGATGAGCAGTTCTTC.

J is TRBJ1-3 and V is TRBV28; tentative D call: TRBD1 (5 bases). V dropped 6 bases and J dropped 0 bases, with 6 bases sitting between them. This CDR3 spans 13 amino acids. Germline V gives CDR1 MDHEN, CDR2 SYDVKM. Here the CDR3 reads CASRGLSGNTIYF. As DNA, the CDR3 is TGTGCCAGCAGGGGGCTCTCTGGAAACACCATATATTTT. Full variable domain (outside the CDR3, taken from reference TRBV28 and TRBJ1-3): DVKVTQSSRYLVKRTGEKVFLECVQDMDHENMFWYRQDPGLGLRLIYFSYDVKMKEKGDIPEGYSVSREKKERFSLILESASTNQTSMYLCASRGLSGNTIYFGEGSWLTVV.

V usage is TRBV2 and J usage is TRBJ2-1; D uncertain. V was pared by 8 bases and J by 4 bases, with 15 bases between. The germline CDR1 and CDR2 sequences are SNHLY and FYNNEI. The CDR3 consists of 14 residues. The CDR3 reads CASLLETVYNEQFF. CDR3 in DNA: TGTGCCAGCCTTCTGGAGACGGTATACAATGAGCAGTTCTTC.

This chain links TRBV7-9 with TRBJ2-6, with a tentative D call TRBD2 (5 bases). This CDR3 comprises 15 residues. The V gene lost 5 bases and the J gene lost 7 bases, with 15 bases spanning the gap. Germline V gives CDR1 SEHNR, CDR2 FQNEAQ (reference sequence). CDR3 protein: CASSRGSLGANVLTF. Here the CDR3 DNA reads TGTGCCAGCAGCCGAGGGAGTTTAGGCGCCAACGTCCTGACTTTC.

This clone is a singleton in its sample. The chain recombines TRBV3-1 (or the pseudogene TRBV3-2) with TRBJ1-4; D unclear. Trimming removed 0 bases from V and 12 bases from J, with 14 bases in between. CDR1 LGHDT and CDR2 YNNKEL come from the germline V gene (reference sequence). This CDR3 has 14 residues. CDR3 region: CASSQDTQWRELFF. In DNA, the CDR3 is TGTGCCAGCAGCCAAGACACGCAGTGGCGGGAACTGTTTTTT.

V usage is TRBV27 and J usage is TRBJ2-7; TRBD2 matches 8 bases. The germline gives CDR1 MNHEY, CDR2 SMNVEV (reference sequence). The J segment lost 4 bases and the V segment lost 8 bases, leaving 10 bases of the junction unmatched. The CDR3 runs to 14 residues. The CDR3: CASRARPGGYEQYF. Here the CDR3 DNA reads TGTGCCAGCCGGGCACGTCCGGGGGGGTACGAGCAGTACTTC.

This chain connects TRBV11-3 to TRBJ2-7; TRBD1 aligns across 9 bases. Trimming cost V 1 base and J 3 bases; bases outside gene matches: 7. CDR1 is SGHNT and CDR2 is YENEEA in the germline V gene. The CDR3 spans 16 residues. CDR3 amino acids: CASSLGSGTGIYEQYF. The CDR3 DNA reads TGTGCCAGCAGCTTAGGTTCCGGGACAGGGATCTACGAGCAGTACTTC.

The rearrangement uses TRBV11-3 and TRBJ2-1, with D perhaps matching TRBD1 or TRBD2 (5 bases each). This CDR3 has 15 residues. Germline loops: CDR1 SGHNT, CDR2 YENEEA. V lost 1 base, J lost 4 bases, and 11 bases lay in between. CDR3 residues: CASSLGGTEYNEQFF. CDR3 nucleotide sequence: TGTGCCAGCAGCTTAGGGGGGACGGAATACAATGAGCAGTTCTTC.

The chain joins TRBV2 to TRBJ2-3; 7 bases agree with TRBD1. The V gene end was trimmed by 7 bases and the J gene end by 2 bases; junction bases not matched to a gene: 6. CDR1 and CDR2 from the germline V gene are SNHLY and FYNNEI. This CDR3 comprises 14 residues. The CDR3 reads CASNVGGNTDTQYF. The CDR3 coding sequence is TGTGCCAGCAACGTAGGGGGCAACACAGATACGCAGTATTTT.

This clone has just a few counts. The chain recombines TRBV29-1 with TRBJ2-3; D might be TRBD2 (5 bases). Germline CDR1 reads SQVTM; CDR2 reads ANQGSEA. CDR3 length: 11 amino acids. Trimming cost V 7 bases and J 4 bases, with 9 bases left between them. DNA for the CDR3: TGCAGCGCCGGGGTCGCAGATACGCAGTATTTT. Translation gives CSAGVADTQYF.

J is TRBJ2-1 and V is TRBV21-1; the table calls TRBD1, which could not be checked here. TRBV21-1 is annotated as a pseudogene. The CDR3 spans 16 residues. This chain's CDR3 is CASNKYRVGPYNEQFF. Here the CDR3 DNA reads TGTGCCAGCAACAAGTACAGGGTAGGTCCTTACAATGAGCAGTTCTTC.

The V call is TRBV6-5, the J call TRBJ2-1; 8 bases map to TRBD1. The CDR3 consists of 16 residues. Germline V gives CDR1 MNHEY, CDR2 SVGAGI. J gave up 4 bases and V 0 bases, and 5 bases lay outside the gene matches. Here the CDR3 DNA reads TGTGCCAGCAGTTACTCGAAGACAGGGGCTTACAATGAGCAGTTCTTC. Protein product: CASSYSKTGAYNEQFF.

This chain connects TRBV29-1 to TRBJ1-6, with D possibly being TRBD1 (6 bases). The V gene's germline CDR1 is SQVTM and CDR2 ANQGSEA. CDR3 length equals 14 residues. Deletions cut 6 bases from V and 8 bases from J, with 17 bases between. The DNA of the CDR3 is TGCAGCGTCGCTATACAGGGAGCCCATTCACCCCTCCACTTT. Amino acid sequence: CSVAIQGAHSPLHF.